Listed below are T cell receptor beta chains from one sample, sequenced in a study of relationships among human T cell subsets. MiXCR, run by TCRdb on the multiplex PCR reads, gives a single entry per CDR3 protein. The sample records over 2,000 distinct CDR3 sequences, 41% being singletons. Material: activated T cells sorted from blood. The receptors shown here come from a man aged 40-49 years in good health. Both conserved end residues are part of each CDR3. D genes are given only for firm matches. Part of the rows lack a size; the others show once, few, many or a class for expanded clones.

j_call clone_size v_call d_call cdr3_length cdr3_nt cdr3_aa
TRBJ2-7 few TRBV10-3 TRBD2 15 TGTGCCATCAGTCGGGGGACTAGGAGTCTGTACGAGCAGTACTTC CAISRGTRSLYEQYF
TRBJ2-5 - TRBV7-9 TRBD2 15 TGTGCCAGCAGCTTAGATAGCGGGGGAAGAGAGACCCAGTACTTC CASSLDSGGRETQYF
TRBJ2-3 few TRBV12-3/TRBV12-4 - 16 TGTGCCAGCAGCGGAACCGCCTCTTTTGATGGGCATACGCAATATTTT CASSGTASFDGHTQYF
TRBJ2-1 - TRBV6-5 - 14 TGTGCCAGCAGTTCTCGGAGCTCCTACAATGAGCAGTTCTTC CASSSRSSYNEQFF
TRBJ1-2 few TRBV11-1 - 13 TGTGCCAGCAGCTTTATACGGAACTATGGCTACACCTTC CASSFIRNYGYTF
TRBJ2-1 few TRBV14 - 16 TGTGCCAGCAGCCAAGATACCAATACAGTCAACAATGAGCAGTTCTTC CASSQDTNTVNNEQFF
TRBJ2-7 - TRBV12-3/TRBV12-4 TRBD2 11 TGTGCCAGCAGTTTCGGGGAGGGGCAGTACTTC CASSFGEGQYF
TRBJ2-1 large TRBV6-1 TRBD2 16 TGTGCCAGCAGTGTATCACTAGCGGGGTTTTACAATGAGCAGTTCTTC CASSVSLAGFYNEQFF
TRBJ2-5 large TRBV27 - 11 TGTGCCAGCAGTTTAGGGGAGACCCAGTACTTC CASSLGETQYF
TRBJ1-2 - TRBV7-9 - 14 TGTGCCAGCAGCTTAGGGCGGCAGAGCTATGGCTACACCTTC CASSLGRQSYGYTF
TRBJ1-1 - TRBV7-9 - 14 TGTGCCAGCAGCTTAGGTGGACGGTCTGCCGAAGCTTTCTTT CASSLGGRSAEAFF
TRBJ2-7 - TRBV27 TRBD2 15 TGTGCCAGCAGTCCCCAGCGGGGTGCCTCCTACGAGCAGTACTTC CASSPQRGASYEQYF
TRBJ1-1 - TRBV20-1 - 15 TGCAGTGCTTTACCTCTACAGGGAAGGAACACTGAAGCTTTCTTT CSALPLQGRNTEAFF
TRBJ1-2 few TRBV10-3 TRBD1 11 TGTGCCATCAGTGGACAGGGGGACTACACCTTC CAISGQGDYTF
TRBJ1-5 - TRBV27 - 12 TGTGCCAGCAGATCTCAGAGTCAGCCCCAGCATTTT CASRSQSQPQHF
TRBJ2-7 - TRBV4-1 - 16 TGCGCCAGCAGCCAGGTCCTAGCGACGAGCTCCTACGAGCAGTACTTC CASSQVLATSSYEQYF